Listed below are T cell receptor beta chains from one sample, sequenced in a study of blood T cell repertoires in COVID-19. This table comes from immunoSEQ multiplex PCR, and its TCRdb copy is limited to in-frame clones, with some not included. This table has about 32,000 clones, around 91% appearing once. What was sequenced was peripheral blood. The receptors were sampled from a man between 65 and 85 years old with active or convalescent COVID-19. CDR3s include the opening cysteine and the closing phenylalanine or tryptophan. Expanded clones are given a class, and other clones once, few, many or no size at all.

abundance	v_gene	len	j_gene	CDR3aa
once	TRBV9	15	TRBJ1-6	CASSAGEGQGKPLHF
.	TRBV5-6	16	TRBJ2-3	CASSRRTSASTDTQYF
.	TRBV18	15	TRBJ2-2	CASSLGTGDTGELFF
once	TRBV5-8	15	TRBJ1-1	CASSLGTGKESEAFF
.	TRBV6-2/TRBV6-3	16	TRBJ2-2	CASSPRGSGGTGELFF
.	TRBV5-1	18	TRBJ2-1	CASSLGTSGHISYNEQFF
.	TRBV24-1	14	TRBJ1-1	CATSQYRWDTEAFF
.	TRBV9	16	TRBJ1-4	CASSVAPGRGNEKLFF
.	TRBV7-3	14	TRBJ1-2	CASSPGTDYYGYTF
.	TRBV6-5	14	TRBJ2-5	CASTQLANQETQYF
.	TRBV5-4	14	TRBJ2-7	CASSEGLSSYEQYF
once	TRBV28	14	TRBJ1-3	CASSLPGQGYTIYF
.	TRBV11-2	12	TRBJ2-1	CASSLSGDEQFF
.	TRBV5-1	14	TRBJ1-1	CASSLEAGGTEAFF
.	TRBV6-5	14	TRBJ1-5	CASTVDRVNQPQHF
.	TRBV7-2	13	TRBJ1-1	CASSSQEYTEAFF
.	TRBV10-3	15	TRBJ2-5	CAISEPTGGKETQYF
.	TRBV2	14	TRBJ2-7	CASSEDGFSYEQYF
.	TRBV5-4	14	TRBJ1-2	CASSFATVYYGYTF
.	TRBV5-1	14	TRBJ1-1	CASSAGQTNTEAFF
.	TRBV5-1	14	TRBJ1-1	CASSPRAGGTEAFF
.	TRBV7-9	14	TRBJ1-2	CASSSRGQDYGYTF
.	TRBV6-1	15	TRBJ1-1	CASSEAAPLNTEAFF
.	TRBV19	17	TRBJ1-5	CASSIPQDFYSNQPQHF
.	TRBV6-1	16	TRBJ2-6	CASSVNRGAGANVLTF
.	TRBV7-2	14	TRBJ1-1	CASSPRGWNTEAFF
.	TRBV5-1	14	TRBJ1-2	CASSLDTGWSGYTF
.	TRBV5-6	13	TRBJ1-4	CASSAGTAEKLFF
.	TRBV25-1	13	TRBJ1-1	CASSDRGPTEAFF
.	TRBV2	13	TRBJ1-2	CASSFTGRGGYTF
.	TRBV5-1	14	TRBJ1-2	CASSTQGVAYGYTF
.	TRBV7-9	18	TRBJ1-5	CASSRGTGGVGSNQPQHF
once	TRBV9	17	TRBJ1-2	CASSGGLTESTFYGYTF
.	TRBV6-5	15	TRBJ2-7	CASTRTSGSSYEQYF
.	TRBV6-2/TRBV6-3	14	TRBJ1-2	CASSYTGQDYGYTF
.	TRBV19	16	TRBJ1-1	CASSPRQGGVWTEAFF
.	TRBV29-1	12	TRBJ1-2	CSVDPGGGGYTF
.	TRBV5-1	14	TRBJ2-3	CASSTPLAGDTQYF
.	TRBV7-2	15	TRBJ2-5	CASSLLPGQQETQYF
.	TRBV15	14	TRBJ1-2	CATSRVGVHYGYTF
once	TRBV29-1	13	TRBJ2-7	CSVRGRIPLEQYF